This T cell receptor (beta chain) is drawn from a study of radiotherapy plus CTLA-4 blockade in lung cancer. Generated by immunoSEQ multiplex PCR, the TCRdb table keeps only in-frame clones and is missing some. The table has roughly 100,000 clones, 82% seen once. Focal radiation plus CTLA-4 blockade with ipilimumab was administered to patients who had chemo-refractory metastatic non-small-cell lung cancer. This CDR3 comprises 14 residues. Trimming removed 4 bases from V and 13 bases from J; junction bases left unmatched: 8. Germline values: CDR1 SGHRS, CDR2 YFSETQ. General observations from the study: According to reports, early shifts in blood T cell clones, alongside interferon-beta, forecast response most accurately.

This clone was recorded at least ten times. Its antigen is still unknown. The chain carries TRBV5-1 and TRBJ2-1, with 13 bases aligning to TRBD2. The sequence came from a human donor with non-small cell lung cancer who had a partial response to radiotherapy plus ipilimumab. Sequencing was performed on peripheral blood, taken from a patient treated with radiotherapy plus ipilimumab. This chain's CDR3 is CASSLGTSGIVQFF. The CDR3 coding sequence is TGCGCCAGCAGCCTTGGGACTAGCGGGATTGTTCAGTTCTTC.